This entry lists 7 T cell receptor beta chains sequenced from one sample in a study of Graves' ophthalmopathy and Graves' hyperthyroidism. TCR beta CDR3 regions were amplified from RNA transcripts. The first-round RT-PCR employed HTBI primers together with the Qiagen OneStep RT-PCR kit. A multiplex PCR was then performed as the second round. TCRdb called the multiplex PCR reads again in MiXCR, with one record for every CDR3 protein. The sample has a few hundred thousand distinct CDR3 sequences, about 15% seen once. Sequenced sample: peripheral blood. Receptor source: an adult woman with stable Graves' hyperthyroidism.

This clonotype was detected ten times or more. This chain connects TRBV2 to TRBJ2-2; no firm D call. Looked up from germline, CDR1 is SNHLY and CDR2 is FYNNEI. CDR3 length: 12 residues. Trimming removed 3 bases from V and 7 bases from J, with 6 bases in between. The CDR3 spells CASSDRFGELFF. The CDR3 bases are TGTGCCAGCAGTGATCGGTTCGGGGAGCTGTTTTTT.

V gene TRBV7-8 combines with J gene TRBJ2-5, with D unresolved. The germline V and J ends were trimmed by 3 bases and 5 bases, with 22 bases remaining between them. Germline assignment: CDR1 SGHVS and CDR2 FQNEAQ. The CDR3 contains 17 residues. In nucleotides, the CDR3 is TGTGCCAGCAGCTTGTTGGCTAAACTTCTACCTAGGGAGACCCAGTACTTC. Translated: CASSLLAKLLPRETQYF.

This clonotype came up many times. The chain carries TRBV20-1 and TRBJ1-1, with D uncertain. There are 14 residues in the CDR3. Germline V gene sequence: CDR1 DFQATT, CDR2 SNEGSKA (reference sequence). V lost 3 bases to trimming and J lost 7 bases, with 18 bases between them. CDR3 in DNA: TGCAGTGCTAGGCCCCTGGTTGCCGGAGATGAAGCTTTCTTT. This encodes CSARPLVAGDEAFF.

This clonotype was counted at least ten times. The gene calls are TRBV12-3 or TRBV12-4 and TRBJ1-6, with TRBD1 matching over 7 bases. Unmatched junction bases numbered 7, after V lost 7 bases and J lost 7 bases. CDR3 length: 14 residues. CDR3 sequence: CASTDDRDNSPLHF. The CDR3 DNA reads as TGTGCCAGCACCGATGACAGGGACAATTCACCCCTCCACTTT.

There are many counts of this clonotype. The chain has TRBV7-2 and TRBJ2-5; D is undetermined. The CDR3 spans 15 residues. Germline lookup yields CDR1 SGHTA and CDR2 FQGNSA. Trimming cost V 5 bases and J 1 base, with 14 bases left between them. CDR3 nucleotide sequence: TGTGCCAGCAGCCGCGCCATCGGCGTCCAAGAGACCCAGTACTTC. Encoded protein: CASSRAIGVQETQYF.

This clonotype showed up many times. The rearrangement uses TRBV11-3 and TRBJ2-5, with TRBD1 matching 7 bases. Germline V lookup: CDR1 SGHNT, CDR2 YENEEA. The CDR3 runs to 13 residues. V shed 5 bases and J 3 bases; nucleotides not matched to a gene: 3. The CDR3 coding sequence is TGTGCCAGCAGCCCCGGGACAGAAGAGACCCAGTACTTC. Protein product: CASSPGTEETQYF.

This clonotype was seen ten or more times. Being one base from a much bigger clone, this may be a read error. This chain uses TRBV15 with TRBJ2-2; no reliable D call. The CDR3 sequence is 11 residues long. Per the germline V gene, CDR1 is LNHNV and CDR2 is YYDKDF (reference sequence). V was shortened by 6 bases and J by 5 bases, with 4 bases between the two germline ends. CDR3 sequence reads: CATRRTGELFF. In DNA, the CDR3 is TGTGCCACCAGGAGGACCGGGGAGCTGTTTTTT.